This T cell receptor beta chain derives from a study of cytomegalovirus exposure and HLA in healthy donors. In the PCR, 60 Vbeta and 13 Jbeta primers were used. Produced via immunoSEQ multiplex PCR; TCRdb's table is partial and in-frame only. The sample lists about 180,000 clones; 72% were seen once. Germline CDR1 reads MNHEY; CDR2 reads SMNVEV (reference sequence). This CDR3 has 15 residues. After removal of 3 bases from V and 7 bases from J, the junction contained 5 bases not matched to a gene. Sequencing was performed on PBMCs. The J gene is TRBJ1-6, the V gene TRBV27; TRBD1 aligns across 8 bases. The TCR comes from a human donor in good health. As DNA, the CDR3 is TGTGCCAGCAGTTTCCAGCAGGGGGCGAATTCACCCCTCCACTTT. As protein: CASSFQQGANSPLHF.